Listed below are T cell receptor beta chains from one sample, sequenced in a study of blood T cells in healthy people across ages. TCRdb re-called the 5' RACE reads through MiXCR, storing one row per CDR3 protein. Here the sample spans some 1.7 million distinct CDR3 sequences, 25% to 30% being singletons. Specimen: blood. These receptors were taken from a woman in her 30s in good health. CDR3s include the opening cysteine and the closing phenylalanine or tryptophan. Fields, in order: clone size, J gene, D gene, V gene, CDR3 length, CDR3 protein, CDR3 DNA. D genes are given only for firm matches. Where a row states a size, it is once, few, many or the class of an expanded clone; other rows omit it.

>-|TRBJ1-1|-|TRBV5-5|13
CASSVIIGDEAFF
TGTGCCAGCAGCGTCATTATAGGCGATGAAGCTTTCTTT
>-|TRBJ2-1|TRBD2|TRBV5-1|16
CASSGTGTSGSDEQFF
TGCGCCAGCAGCGGAACCGGGACTAGCGGGAGTGATGAGCAGTTCTTC
>-|TRBJ2-1|-|TRBV5-1|12
CASGLERNEQFF
TGCGCCAGCGGCTTGGAACGCAATGAGCAGTTCTTC
>once|TRBJ2-5|TRBD1|TRBV10-3|16
CAISGSRDRTGETQYF
TGTGCCATCAGTGGTTCCCGGGACAGGACGGGGGAGACCCAGTACTTC
>-|TRBJ2-3|-|TRBV27|14
CASAVTGGADTQYF
TGTGCCAGCGCCGTGACTGGGGGCGCAGATACGCAGTATTTT
>-|TRBJ1-5|TRBD1|TRBV20-1|15
CSARVGQGTNQPQHF
TGCAGTGCTAGAGTGGGACAGGGCACCAATCAGCCCCAGCATTTT
>-|TRBJ2-2|-|TRBV7-2|14
CASSSGLNTGELFF
TGTGCCAGCAGTTCGGGACTCAACACCGGGGAGCTGTTTTTT
>few|TRBJ2-2|-|TRBV2|13
CASDSRVAGELFF
TGTGCCAGCGATAGTAGAGTAGCCGGGGAGCTGTTTTTT
>-|TRBJ2-5|-|TRBV4-3|19
CASSLPAPGGGLHRETQYF
TGCGCCAGCAGCCTTCCAGCTCCAGGGGGAGGGCTCCACCGAGAGACCCAGTACTTC
>few|TRBJ1-6|-|TRBV14|15
CASSQDPGKYSPLHF
TGTGCCAGCAGCCAAGATCCAGGGAAGTACTCACCCCTCCACTTT
>few|TRBJ2-7|-|TRBV27|16
CASRQRSGTPAYEQYF
TGTGCCAGCAGGCAACGCTCCGGGACGCCAGCCTACGAGCAGTACTTC
>-|TRBJ2-5|TRBD1|TRBV9|15
CASSVGDREEETQYF
TGTGCCAGCAGCGTCGGGGACAGGGAAGAAGAGACCCAGTACTTC
>few|TRBJ2-2|TRBD1|TRBV12-3/TRBV12-4|15
CASRHRDSDTGELFF
TGTGCCAGCAGGCACCGGGACAGCGACACCGGGGAGCTGTTTTTT
>few|TRBJ2-5|TRBD1|TRBV5-1|16
CASSLVWTGMGETQYF
TGCGCCAGCAGCTTAGTATGGACAGGGATGGGAGAGACCCAGTACTTC
>many|TRBJ1-2|TRBD1|TRBV20-1|13
CSAGTGTYPGYTF
TGCAGTGCTGGGACAGGGACTTATCCTGGCTACACCTTC
>many|TRBJ2-4|-|TRBV7-2|11
CASSIIGEQYF
TGTGCCAGCAGCATCATCGGGGAGCAGTACTTC
>-|TRBJ2-1|-|TRBV20-1|13
CSARAVYYNEQFF
TGCAGTGCTAGAGCGGTGTATTACAATGAGCAGTTCTTC
>few|TRBJ2-7|TRBD1|TRBV6-5|15
CASRPGTGSTYEQYF
TGTGCCAGCAGGCCCGGGACAGGATCCACCTACGAGCAGTACTTC
>few|TRBJ2-1|TRBD1|TRBV5-1|13
CASSLVTGYEQFF
TGCGCCAGCAGCTTGGTGACAGGGTATGAGCAGTTCTTC
>few|TRBJ2-3|-|TRBV7-3|14
CASSLSRASDTQYF
TGTGCCAGCAGCTTAAGCCGCGCCTCAGATACGCAGTATTTT
>-|TRBJ2-7|TRBD1|TRBV6-5|14
CASSAGQGRYEQYF
TGTGCCAGCAGTGCCGGACAGGGGCGGTACGAGCAGTACTTC
>-|TRBJ2-3|TRBD2|TRBV5-6|18
CASSLTSGGARSTDTQYF
TGTGCCAGCAGCTTGACTAGCGGGGGGGCTCGTAGCACAGATACGCAGTATTTT
>-|TRBJ2-1|-|TRBV29-1|15
CSVDALGGYRNEQFF
TGCAGCGTGGATGCCCTCGGCGGGTACAGGAATGAGCAGTTCTTC
>-|TRBJ1-1|-|TRBV2|13
CAGARTRNTEAFF
TGTGCCGGGGCACGGACAAGGAACACTGAAGCTTTCTTT
>-|TRBJ2-3|-|TRBV29-1|13
CSVEDGRGSGQYF
TGCAGCGTTGAAGACGGGCGGGGTTCGGGGCAGTATTTT
>-|TRBJ2-3|-|TRBV6-5|13
CASSQIQGDTQYF
TGTGCCAGCAGCCAAATTCAGGGGGATACGCAGTATTTT
>-|TRBJ1-6|-|TRBV10-3|13
CAISDPADSPPHF
TGTGCCATCAGTGACCCGGCGGATTCACCCCCCCACTTT
>-|TRBJ2-1|-|TRBV24-1|15
CATSDPRDGAWGQFF
TGTGCCACCAGTGACCCAAGGGACGGCGCCTGGGGGCAGTTCTTC
>-|TRBJ2-1|-|TRBV5-1|15
CASSLAGGNSNEQFF
TGCGCCAGCAGCTTGGCGGGGGGCAACTCGAATGAGCAGTTCTTC
>once|TRBJ2-3|-|TRBV7-8|13
CASSLGPLGIEYF
TGTGCCAGCAGCTTAGGACCACTGGGGATTGAGTATTTT
>few|TRBJ2-3|-|TRBV20-1|17
CSASPFGASFGTDTQYF
TGCAGTGCTTCACCCTTTGGGGCTAGCTTTGGGACAGATACGCAGTATTTT
>-|TRBJ1-2|-|TRBV5-6|13
CASSIGAEDGYTF
TGTGCCAGCAGCATCGGGGCGGAGGATGGCTACACCTTC
>few|TRBJ2-2|TRBD1|TRBV12-3/TRBV12-4|14
CATDRGYDSGELFF
TGTGCCACAGACAGGGGATACGATTCCGGGGAGCTGTTTTTT
>-|TRBJ1-2|-|TRBV11-2|12
CASSVGYYGYTF
TGTGCCAGCAGCGTCGGATACTATGGCTACACCTTC
>-|TRBJ2-5|-|TRBV7-2|15
CASSLPGTARETQYF
TGTGCCAGCAGCTTGCCGGGTACGGCCAGAGAGACCCAGTACTTC
>few|TRBJ1-4|-|TRBV6-1|14
CASREKEENEKLFF
TGTGCCAGCAGGGAAAAGGAAGAAAATGAAAAACTGTTTTTT
>few|TRBJ2-7|TRBD1|TRBV7-6|15
CASSRGQGLSYEQYF
TGTGCCAGCAGCCGGGGACAGGGGCTCTCCTACGAGCAGTACTTC
>-|TRBJ2-3|-|TRBV12-3/TRBV12-4|14
CATSKGRSTDTQYF
TGTGCCACCAGCAAAGGGAGAAGCACAGATACGCAGTATTTT
>many|TRBJ1-1|TRBD1|TRBV18|13
CASSPGQDTEAFF
TGTGCCAGCTCCCCGGGACAGGACACTGAAGCTTTCTTT
>-|TRBJ1-2|TRBD1|TRBV20-1|14
CSARGQSDSYGYTF
TGCAGTGCTAGGGGACAGTCCGATTCCTATGGCTACACCTTC
>-|TRBJ2-1|TRBD2|TRBV20-1|14
CSARDLAGGLEQFF
TGCAGTGCTAGAGATTTAGCGGGGGGGCTTGAGCAGTTCTTC
>-|TRBJ2-1|TRBD2|TRBV10-2|17
CASSESGLAGGFNEQFF
TGCGCCAGCAGTGAGTCGGGACTAGCGGGGGGTTTCAATGAGCAGTTCTTC